A single sample is the source of the 9 T cell receptor beta chains below, sequenced in a study of OX40 agonist ivuxolimab in advanced cancers. Produced via immunoSEQ multiplex PCR; TCRdb's table is partial and in-frame only. The repertoire holds around 80,000 clones, about 88% seen once, with around 0.78% in the top ten. The material was CD4+ or CD8+ T cells sorted from blood, obtained in a trial of the OX40 agonist ivuxolimab. The receptors were gathered from an adult with an advanced solid tumor such as melanoma, head and neck, liver or kidney cancer.

This chain links TRBV5-6 with TRBJ2-1; TRBD2 agrees at 14 bases. The junction had 9 bases not matched to a gene; V was cut back by 3 bases and J by 10 bases. From germline, CDR1 is SGHDT and CDR2 YYEEEE. This CDR3 contains 16 residues. CDR3 protein: CASSYTGLAGVEEQFF. DNA for the CDR3: TGTGCCAGCAGCTATACGGGACTAGCGGGAGTAGAAGAGCAGTTCTTC. Full variable domain (missing parts from reference TRBV5-6 and TRBJ2-1): DAGVTQSPTHLIKTRGQQVTLRCSPKSGHDTVSWYQQALGQGPQFIFQYYEEEERQRGNFPDRFSGHQFPNYSSELNVNALLLGDSALYLCASSYTGLAGVEEQFFGPGTRLTVL.

The chain links TRBV4-3 to TRBJ2-1; TRBD2 agrees at 11 bases. J lost 5 bases, V lost 0 bases, and 6 bases had no gene match. CDR1 and CDR2 from the germline V gene are LGHNA and YSLEER. CDR3 length equals 17 residues. This CDR3 is CASSQDYGTSGHNEQFF. DNA for the CDR3: TGCGCCAGCAGCCAAGATTACGGGACTAGCGGACACAATGAGCAGTTCTTC.

The rearrangement links TRBV5-6 to TRBJ2-5, with D maybe TRBD1 (6 bases). V lost 5 bases and J 0 bases, leaving 14 bases between the germline ends. The length of the CDR3 is 15 residues. The germline gives CDR1 SGHDT, CDR2 YYEEEE. CDR3 bases: TGTGCCAGCAGACTTCTCGGGACAAACCAAGAGACCCAGTACTTC. Protein product: CASRLLGTNQETQYF.

CDR3 DNA sequence: TGTGCCACCAGCAGAGAGTCCCCACTAGCGGGAGCCGCCGGGGAGCTGTTTTTT. This translates into CATSRESPLAGAAGELFF. The chain has TRBV15 and TRBJ2-2; TRBD2 matches at 11 bases. This CDR3 is built from 18 residues. Germline trimming cut 0 bases from V and 6 bases from J; bases unmatched to any gene: 9. CDR1 is LNHNV and CDR2 is YYDKDF in the germline V gene (reference sequence).

The V call is TRBV28, the J call TRBJ2-1; D is ambiguous. V was trimmed by 7 bases and J by 4 bases, leaving 17 bases between them. The CDR3 contains 15 residues. Per germline, CDR1 MDHEN and CDR2 SYDVKM. CDR3 in amino acids: CASTPDPGQYNEQFF. For the CDR3, the DNA is TGTGCCAGCACCCCCGACCCAGGCCAGTACAATGAGCAGTTCTTC.

This clone appeared many times. This chain connects TRBV11-2 to TRBJ2-7; 9 bases align to TRBD1. In germline, CDR1 is SGHAT, CDR2 FQNNGV. Losses at the gene ends were 2 bases for V and 6 bases for J; bases not matched to a gene: 8. The CDR3 is 15 amino acids. CDR3: CASSLIGTGTSEQYF. DNA of the CDR3: TGTGCCAGCAGCTTAATAGGGACAGGGACCTCCGAGCAGTACTTC.

V usage is TRBV19 and J usage is TRBJ2-1, with TRBD1 as a possible D gene (5 bases). From germline, CDR1 is LNHDA and CDR2 SQIVND (reference sequence). The CDR3 runs 14 residues. V dropped 5 bases and J dropped 3 bases, with 11 bases sitting between them. CDR3 nucleotides: TGTGCCAGTAGTGAAGGACAATTCTACAATGAGCAGTTCTTC. It specifies CASSEGQFYNEQFF. Full variable domain (remainder filled in from reference TRBV19 and TRBJ2-1): DGGITQSPKYLFRKEGQNVTLSCEQNLNHDAMYWYRQDPGQGLRLIYYSQIVNDFQKGDIAEGYSVSREKKESFPLTVTSAQKNPTAFYLCASSEGQFYNEQFFGPGTRLTVL.

This chain joins TRBV9 and TRBJ2-2; TRBD2 might be the D (6 bases). Trimming took off 4 bases at V and 0 bases at J, with 10 bases between the two ends. The germline V gene has CDR1 SGDLS and CDR2 YYNGEE. This CDR3 spans 15 amino acids. This chain's CDR3 is CASSLSGSNTGELFF. The CDR3 coding sequence is TGTGCCAGCAGCTTGAGCGGGTCGAACACCGGGGAGCTGTTTTTT. Together with reference TRBV9 and TRBJ2-2, the CDR3 gives the full variable domain: DSGVTQTPKHLITATGQRVTLRCSPRSGDLSVYWYQQSLDQGLQFLIQYYNGEERAKGNILERFSAQQFPDLHSELNLSSLELGDSALYFCASSLSGSNTGELFFGEGSRLTVL.

The V and J genes are TRBV19 and TRBJ1-5, with 8 bases fitting TRBD1. Losses at the gene ends were 8 bases for V and 3 bases for J; bases not matched to a gene: 3. CDR1 is LNHDA and CDR2 is SQIVND in the germline V gene (reference sequence). There are 13 residues in the CDR3. The CDR3 region is CASGTGPNQPQHF. The CDR3, as DNA: TGTGCCAGTGGGACAGGACCCAATCAGCCCCAGCATTTT.